Below, 18 T cell receptor beta chains from the same sample are listed, as sequenced in a study of cytomegalovirus exposure and HLA in healthy donors. Use of 60 Vbeta and 13 Jbeta primers characterized the PCR. Repertoires were generated with immunoSEQ multiplex PCR, while TCRdb's copy carries only in-frame clones and drops some. The profile shows roughly 100,000 clones, approximately 64% of them singletons. The sample was PBMCs. Receptor source: a woman between 45 and 65 years old in good health and CMV-seronegative.

This clone was seen more than once but under ten times. The CDR3 sequence: CASILGLAVSYEQYF. The DNA of the CDR3 is TGTGCCAGCATCCTCGGACTAGCGGTCTCCTACGAGCAGTACTTC. This rearrangement joins TRBV7-8 to TRBJ2-7, with 10 bases aligning to TRBD2. Trimming cost V 7 bases and J 0 bases; bases outside gene matches: 6. Germline V gene lookup returns CDR1 SGHVS and CDR2 FQNEAQ. The CDR3 covers 15 residues.

The chain couples TRBV28 to TRBJ2-1; 9 bases align to TRBD2. The germline gives CDR1 MDHEN, CDR2 SYDVKM. J was trimmed by 5 bases and V by 5 bases; bases with no gene match: 10. The CDR3 has 16 amino acids. Written as DNA, the CDR3 is TGTGCCAGCAGTCCCACAGCTAGCGGGAACCACAATGAGCAGTTCTTC. Encoded protein: CASSPTASGNHNEQFF.

The rearrangement links TRBV27 to TRBJ2-1; the D is unclear. The CDR3 is 11 residues long. The germline V and J ends were trimmed by 7 bases and 3 bases, with 4 bases remaining between them. CDR1 MNHEY and CDR2 SMNVEV come from the germline V gene (reference sequence). CDR3 loop: CASNNYNEQFF. The DNA of the CDR3 is TGTGCCAGCAATAACTACAATGAGCAGTTCTTC.

In its sample, this clone was seen a few times. The genes are TRBV6-5 and TRBJ2-5; TRBD2 might be the D (5 bases). Trimming removed 0 bases from V and 2 bases from J, with 10 bases in between. Germline CDR1 reads MNHEY; CDR2 reads SVGAGI. CDR3 size: 15 residues. This chain's CDR3 is CASSYSLASQETQYF. The CDR3, as DNA: TGTGCCAGCAGTTACTCCCTAGCCTCGCAAGAGACCCAGTACTTC.

The rearrangement joins TRBV5-1 to TRBJ1-1; D is undetermined. CDR1 is SGHRS and CDR2 is YFSETQ in the germline V gene. V gave up 7 bases and J gave up 1 base, with 17 bases separating them. The CDR3 runs 15 residues. The CDR3 reads CASAIRSQENTEAFF. The CDR3 bases are TGCGCCAGCGCGATCCGATCGCAGGAGAACACTGAAGCTTTCTTT.

This clone was observed once. The chain recombines TRBV28 with TRBJ2-7, with 9 positions matching TRBD1. Unmatched junction bases numbered 9, after V lost 3 bases and J lost 6 bases. Looked up from germline, CDR1 is MDHEN and CDR2 is SYDVKM. This CDR3 contains 15 residues. CDR3 amino acids: CASSFYGTGWLEQYF. The CDR3 nucleotides read TGTGCCAGCAGTTTTTACGGGACAGGGTGGCTCGAGCAGTACTTC.

DNA of the CDR3: TGTGCCAGCAGCTTAGTAGCGAGCTCCTACAATGAGCAGTTCTTC. It codes for CASSLVASSYNEQFF. The gene calls are TRBV11-2 and TRBJ2-1; possible D gene TRBD2, 5 bases. There are 15 residues in the CDR3. The germline CDR1 and CDR2 sequences are SGHAT and FQNNGV. With 1 base removed from V and 0 bases from J, the gap between germline ends came to 7 bases.

The gene calls are TRBV7-9 and TRBJ1-1, with D unclear. Between the trimmed V and J ends, which lost 2 bases and 0 bases, there was a span of 4 bases. The CDR3 is 13 amino acids. Germline V gives CDR1 SEHNR, CDR2 FQNEAQ (reference sequence). The CDR3 protein is CASSLLVNTEAFF. In DNA, the CDR3 is TGTGCCAGCAGCTTACTCGTGAACACTGAAGCTTTCTTT.

This clone was recorded only once. The rearrangement joins TRBV28 to TRBJ1-6, with a tentative D call TRBD1 (5 bases). In germline, CDR1 is MDHEN, CDR2 SYDVKM. Trimming pared 6 bases from V and 0 bases from J, leaving 6 bases between. This CDR3 spans 14 amino acids. CDR3 DNA sequence: TGTGCCAGCAGCCAGGGCTCCTATAATTCACCCCTCCACTTT. This gives the protein CASSQGSYNSPLHF.

The chain has TRBV5-4 and TRBJ2-7, with a tentative D call TRBD1 (5 bases). The V and J ends lost 0 bases and 1 base respectively, with 8 bases between them. From germline, CDR1 is SGHNT and CDR2 YYREEE (reference sequence). There are 14 residues in the CDR3. The CDR3 reads CASSLDRWSYEQYF. The CDR3, as DNA: TGTGCCAGCAGCTTGGACAGGTGGTCCTACGAGCAGTACTTC.

J is TRBJ2-5 and V is TRBV11-3, with D possibly TRBD2 on 5 matching bases. The CDR3 totals 14 residues. Looked up from germline, CDR1 is SGHNT and CDR2 is YENEEA. V was shortened by 3 bases and J by 4 bases, with 12 bases between the two germline ends. This chain's CDR3 is CASSFGGPTETQYF. CDR3 coding DNA: TGTGCCAGCAGCTTCGGCGGGCCAACAGAGACCCAGTACTTC. The full variable domain, with the rest looked up from reference TRBV11-3 and TRBJ2-5, is EAGVVQSPRYKIIEKKQPVAFWCNPISGHNTLYWYLQNLGQGPELLIRYENEEAVDDSQLPKDRFSAERLKGVDSTLKIQPAELGDSAVYLCASSFGGPTETQYFGPGTRLLVL.

This rearrangement joins TRBV7-9 to TRBJ1-3, with D tentatively TRBD1 (6 bases). V gave up 4 bases and J gave up 0 bases, with 10 bases separating them. The germline V gene encodes CDR1 SEHNR and CDR2 FQNEAQ (reference sequence). The CDR3 has 15 amino acids. CDR3: CASSSRRGSGNTIYF. DNA for the CDR3: TGTGCCAGCAGCTCCCGCAGGGGCTCTGGAAACACCATATATTTT. The variable domain in full, completed from reference TRBV7-9 and TRBJ1-3, reads DTGVSQNPRHKITKRGQNVTFRCDPISEHNRLYWYRQTLGQGPEFLTYFQNEAQLEKSRLLSDRFSAERPKGSFSTLEIQRTEQGDSAMYLCASSSRRGSGNTIYFGEGSWLTVV.

The chain carries TRBV28 and TRBJ2-7; 8 bases are a match to TRBD1. Trimming at V came to 5 bases and at J to 0 bases, leaving 3 bases not matched to a gene. This CDR3 comprises 14 residues. Germline assignment: CDR1 MDHEN and CDR2 SYDVKM. CDR3 residues: CASSTGQASYEQYF. The CDR3 DNA is TGTGCCAGCAGTACGGGACAGGCCTCCTACGAGCAGTACTTC.

This clone appeared a single time. This chain joins TRBV6-1 and TRBJ1-5, with TRBD1 identical over 7 bases. This CDR3 region has 16 residues. Germline V lookup: CDR1 MNHNS, CDR2 SASEGT. The junction had 8 bases not matched to a gene; V was cut back by 0 bases and J by 6 bases. The CDR3 region is CASSEAGTVNGQPQHF. The CDR3 region has the DNA TGTGCCAGCAGTGAAGCCGGGACAGTAAATGGTCAGCCCCAGCATTTT.

The chain employs TRBV10-3 and TRBJ1-1; D is uncertain. Per germline, CDR1 ENHRY and CDR2 SYGVKD. There are 13 residues in the CDR3. The V end was cut by 3 bases, the J end by 0 bases, with 5 bases between. CDR3 sequence (DNA): TGTGCCATCAGTGACCTCGTGAACACTGAAGCTTTCTTT. Protein sequence: CAISDLVNTEAFF.

This clone was seen just once. The rearrangement links TRBV27 to TRBJ1-5; no clear D gene. CDR3 size: 16 residues. Trimming shortened V by 0 bases and J by 0 bases, and 9 bases separated the two germline ends. Per germline, CDR1 MNHEY and CDR2 SMNVEV (reference sequence). CDR3 nucleotide sequence: TGTGCCAGCAGTTTATCCTTTCCAGGTAGCAATCAGCCCCAGCATTTT. It is translated as CASSLSFPGSNQPQHF.

This clone showed up just a few times. The chain combines TRBV5-6 with TRBJ2-3; TRBD2 matches at 8 bases. V shed 4 bases, J shed 4 bases, and the junction held 17 bases outside the gene matches. The CDR3 contains 18 residues. CDR1 is SGHDT, CDR2 YYEEEE, per germline. DNA of the CDR3: TGTGCCAGCAGCCAGTGGAGTACGCGGGAGGATGGCGCAGATACGCAGTATTTT. Translation gives CASSQWSTREDGADTQYF.

The chain combines TRBV5-1 with TRBJ2-3; 13 positions match TRBD2. V lost 4 bases and J lost 0; bases outside the gene matches: 5. The CDR3 covers 17 residues. CDR1 SGHRS and CDR2 YFSETQ come from the germline V gene. The CDR3 protein is CASSDGTSGASTDTQYF. The CDR3 region has the DNA TGCGCCAGCAGCGACGGGACTAGCGGGGCGAGCACAGATACGCAGTATTTT. Full variable domain (missing parts from reference TRBV5-1 and TRBJ2-3): KAGVTQTPRYLIKTRGQQVTLSCSPISGHRSVSWYQQTPGQGLQFLFEYFSETQRNKGNFPGRFSGRQFSNSRSEMNVSTLELGDSALYLCASSDGTSGASTDTQYFGPGTRLTVL.